Below are 21 T cell receptor beta chains sequenced from a single sample in a study of T cells after yellow fever vaccination. Using its own MiXCR run on the 5' RACE reads, TCRdb lists one record per CDR3 protein. The table has about 110,000 distinct CDR3 sequences, approximately 8.4% seen once. Specimen: CD8+ T cells sorted from PBMCs, collected 45 days after the yellow fever booster vaccination. All receptors derive from a young man who received the YFV17D yellow fever vaccine.

This clonotype was counted many times. The rearrangement uses TRBV25-1 and TRBJ2-2; D gene unclear. The V end lost 8 bases, the J end lost 8 bases, and 12 bases lay between the germline ends. Looked up from germline, CDR1 is MGHDK and CDR2 is SYGVNS. The CDR3 is 12 amino acids. The CDR3 loop is CASSHTVGELFF. The CDR3 region has the DNA TGTGCCAGCTCTCATACGGTGGGGGAGCTGTTTTTT.

On this clonotype itself: This may be a read error: a much more frequent sequence differs by one nucleotide. The chain recombines TRBV5-1 with TRBJ2-7, with 8 nucleotides matching TRBD2. This CDR3 comprises 17 residues. J was trimmed by 5 bases and V by 4 bases; bases with no gene match: 17. Germline values: CDR1 SGHRS, CDR2 YFSETQ. Here the CDR3 reads CASSATPGLVSGHEQYF. For the CDR3, the DNA is TGCGCCAGCAGCGCGACTCCGGGACTAGTCTCGGGACACGAGCAGTACTTC. Together with reference TRBV5-1 and TRBJ2-7, the CDR3 gives the full variable domain: KAGVTQTPRYLIKTRGQQVTLSCSPISGHRSVSWYQQTPGQGLQFLFEYFSETQRNKGNFPGRFSGRQFSNSRSEMNVSTLELGDSALYLCASSATPGLVSGHEQYFGPGTRLTVT.

This clonotype was counted at least ten times. The CDR3 sequence: CASFSPEGGRGGRAFF. The CDR3 region has the DNA TGTGCCAGCTTTTCCCCCGAAGGGGGGCGCGGAGGCAGAGCTTTCTTT. The chain has TRBV2 and TRBJ1-1; weak D call: TRBD1 (6 bases). The CDR3 length is 16 residues. The germline V and J ends were trimmed by 8 bases and 10 bases, with 29 bases remaining between them. CDR1 SNHLY and CDR2 FYNNEI come from the germline V gene.

This clonotype was picked up a small number of times. The chain is built from TRBV7-9 and TRBJ1-1; unclear D gene. Per germline, CDR1 SEHNR and CDR2 FQNEAQ (reference sequence). V shed 3 bases and J shed 1 base, with 9 bases lying between them. There are 14 residues in the CDR3. This chain's CDR3 is CASSFFGSNTEAFF. The DNA of the CDR3 is TGTGCCAGCAGCTTTTTCGGATCGAACACTGAAGCTTTCTTT.

The chain couples TRBV28 to TRBJ2-7, with a weak D call TRBD2 (6 bases). V lost 5 bases and J lost 6, with 14 bases in between. This CDR3 is built from 13 residues. Looked up from germline, CDR1 is MDHEN and CDR2 is SYDVKM. The DNA for the CDR3 is TGTGCCAGCAGTCCAGCGGGCGCCGCCGAGCAGTACTTC. It translates to CASSPAGAAEQYF.

This clonotype was counted at least ten times. The genes are TRBV5-1 and TRBJ2-7; a possible D gene is TRBD1 (6 bases). Trimming removed 0 bases at V and 2 bases at J, with 9 bases between. CDR1 is SGHRS and CDR2 is YFSETQ in the germline V gene. The CDR3 is 14 amino acids. DNA for the CDR3: TGCGCCAGCAGCTTGGGGACAGCGACCTACGAGCAGTACTTC. Translating it yields CASSLGTATYEQYF.

CDR3 sequence: CASSRGWGGNHEQYF. As DNA, the CDR3 is TGTGCCAGCAGCCGGGGCTGGGGGGGAAACCACGAGCAGTACTTC. The chain links TRBV7-2 to TRBJ2-7, with TRBD2 matching over 7 bases. This CDR3 has 15 amino acids. The junction had 12 bases not matched to a gene; V was cut back by 5 bases and J by 5 bases. CDR1 SGHTA and CDR2 FQGNSA come from the germline V gene.

This clonotype occurred many times. The chain uses TRBV7-6 and TRBJ2-3; 11 nucleotides match TRBD2. The germline gives CDR1 SGHVS, CDR2 FNYEAQ. CDR3 length equals 18 residues. V trimming: 5 bases; J trimming: 2 bases; junction bases outside the gene matches: 12. CDR3 in amino acids: CASSPRRLAGFITDTQYF. DNA for the CDR3: TGTGCCAGCAGCCCCCGAAGACTAGCGGGGTTCATCACAGATACGCAGTATTTT.

This clonotype was seen repeatedly, ten times or more. V and J are TRBV12-3 or TRBV12-4 and TRBJ1-3; D remains unclear. This CDR3 region has 13 residues. Trimming removed 5 bases at V and 4 bases at J, with 9 bases between. The CDR3 spells CASSISQGNTIYF. CDR3 nucleotide sequence: TGTGCCAGCAGTATCTCTCAGGGAAACACCATATATTTT.

This clonotype has ten or more counts. The chain has TRBV29-1 and TRBJ2-5; no reliable D call. Trimming took 0 bases from V and 7 from J, leaving 0 bases between them. This CDR3 contains 9 residues. Per germline, CDR1 SQVTM and CDR2 ANQGSEA. The chain's CDR3 is CSVEETQYF. DNA for the CDR3: TGCAGCGTTGAAGAGACCCAGTACTTC.

This clonotype was recorded at least ten times. The chain has TRBV20-1 and TRBJ2-1; D gene ambiguous. Germline V lookup: CDR1 DFQATT, CDR2 SNEGSKA (reference sequence). V was cut by 0 bases and J by 6 bases, with 6 bases left in between. This CDR3 comprises 12 residues. The CDR3 protein is CSAREDFNEQFF. The CDR3 DNA reads TGCAGTGCTAGAGAAGATTTCAATGAGCAGTTCTTC.

This clonotype was seen at least ten times. This rearrangement joins TRBV5-6 to TRBJ2-1, with a tentative D call TRBD2 (5 bases). V gave up 3 bases and J gave up 3 bases, with 13 bases separating them. Germline CDR1 and CDR2: SGHDT and YYEEEE. The CDR3 extends over 15 amino acids. Here the CDR3 DNA reads TGTGCCAGCAGCTCAGCACGCCGGGACTACAATGAGCAGTTCTTC. Amino acid sequence: CASSSARRDYNEQFF.

The genes are TRBV7-2 and TRBJ2-7; D is unclear. The germline CDR1 and CDR2 sequences are SGHTA and FQGNSA. CDR3 length: 13 residues. The V and J ends lost 1 base and 2 bases respectively, with 6 bases between them. DNA for the CDR3: TGTGCCAGCAGCTTAGATCAGACCTACGAGCAGTACTTC. Translation: CASSLDQTYEQYF.

This clonotype turned up a few times. The chain is built from TRBV6-2 or TRBV6-3 and TRBJ2-1; perhaps TRBD2 as D (6 bases). The CDR3 runs 12 residues. V lost 2 bases and J 9 bases, leaving 8 bases between the germline ends. Germline loops: CDR1 MNHEY, CDR2 SVGEGT. In DNA form, the CDR3 reads TGTGCCAGCAGTTACGAGCGGGCTGAGCAGTTCTTC. It is translated as CASSYERAEQFF.

This clonotype occurred many times. The genes are TRBV7-3 and TRBJ2-5; unclear D gene. This CDR3 is 14 amino acids long. Germline assignment: CDR1 SGHTA and CDR2 FQGTGA. The V end lost 4 bases, the J end lost 4 bases, and 13 bases lay between the germline ends. DNA of the CDR3: TGTGCCAGCAGCTCCAAGCGAGCTGTAGAGACCCAGTACTTC. Its translation: CASSSKRAVETQYF.

This chain connects TRBV7-9 to TRBJ1-1; 11 bases fit TRBD1. J lost 5 bases, V lost 5 bases, and 10 bases had no gene match. Germline V gene data show CDR1 as SEHNR and CDR2 as FQNEAQ (reference sequence). The CDR3 contains 16 residues. The CDR3 DNA reads as TGTGCCAGCAGCCCCCGGACAGGGGGCCAGGTTACTGAAGCTTTCTTT. Translation: CASSPRTGGQVTEAFF.

This clonotype appeared many times. The chain recombines TRBV29-1 with TRBJ2-5, with TRBD2 matching over 8 bases. Germline loops: CDR1 SQVTM, CDR2 ANQGSEA. The V gene end was trimmed by 8 bases and the J gene end by 5 bases; junction bases not matched to a gene: 10. The CDR3 is 13 residues long. The CDR3 DNA is TGCAGCCTGACCGGGGGGGCAGATGAGACCCAGTACTTC. It translates to CSLTGGADETQYF.

In its sample, this clonotype was seen many times. The chain is built from TRBV11-2 and TRBJ2-1, with 9 bases lining up with TRBD2. CDR3 length equals 15 residues. V shed 4 bases, J shed 7 bases, and the junction held 8 bases outside the gene matches. CDR1 is SGHAT and CDR2 is FQNNGV in the germline V gene. The CDR3 here is CASSSLAGEQNEQFF. CDR3 nucleotide sequence: TGTGCCAGCAGCTCATTAGCGGGAGAGCAAAATGAGCAGTTCTTC.

This rearrangement joins TRBV6-1 to TRBJ1-1; possible D gene TRBD1, 6 bases. V lost 4 bases, J lost 1 base, and 13 bases lay in between. The CDR3 runs to 15 residues. Germline CDR1 MNHNS, CDR2 SASEGT. The CDR3 region is CASSATGTKNTEAFF. In DNA form, the CDR3 reads TGTGCCAGCAGTGCGACCGGGACAAAGAACACTGAAGCTTTCTTT.

The chain uses TRBV5-6 and TRBJ2-1; the D is unclear. Germline V gene data show CDR1 as SGHDT and CDR2 as YYEEEE. The CDR3 is 12 residues long. V was clipped by 4 bases and J by 9 bases, with 11 bases between them. The CDR3 spells CASSTPSGEQFF. CDR3 nucleotides: TGTGCCAGCAGCACCCCGTCAGGTGAGCAGTTCTTC.

J is TRBJ2-2 and V is TRBV5-1; D is undetermined. Germline CDR1 is SGHRS and CDR2 is YFSETQ. V was clipped by 6 bases and J by 6 bases, with 15 bases between them. This CDR3 spans 14 amino acids. The CDR3 nucleotides read TGCGCCAGCACCACTTTTGACCCTTCCGGGGAGCTGTTTTTT. This gives the protein CASTTFDPSGELFF.